This entry lists 8 T cell receptor beta chains sequenced from one sample in a study of identical twins. TCRdb independently ran MiXCR on the 5' RACE reads; one entry per CDR3 protein. Found here are about 810,000 distinct CDR3 sequences, 10% to 15% of them singletons; the top ten hold around 1.6%. The data also belong to a second study, concerning yellow fever vaccine responses in identical twins.

Sequences were obtained from PBMCs. The receptors come from a woman aged 18 to 35 in good health.

This clonotype was detected many times. The CDR3 loop reads CASSSAAHREINEKLFF. DNA for the CDR3: TGTGCCAGCAGTTCCGCCGCTCACAGGGAAATTAATGAAAAACTGTTTTTT. The V and J genes are TRBV12-3 or TRBV12-4 and TRBJ1-4, with D possibly being TRBD1 (6 bases). This CDR3 spans 17 amino acids. Trimming removed 4 bases at V and 4 bases at J, with 19 bases between.

This clonotype was counted at least ten times. The V and J genes are TRBV10-1 and TRBJ2-2; the match to TRBD2 covers 8 bases. Per the germline V gene, CDR1 is WNHNN and CDR2 is SYGVQD (reference sequence). Trimming removed 5 bases from V and 8 bases from J; junction bases left unmatched: 13. The CDR3 contains 16 residues. This CDR3 is CASSLNGAGLEGELFF. DNA of the CDR3: TGCGCCAGCAGTTTGAATGGAGCGGGACTAGAAGGGGAGCTGTTTTTT.

The V gene is TRBV7-2, the J gene TRBJ2-5; TRBD2 might be the D (6 bases). The V gene lost 5 bases and the J gene lost 4 bases, with 14 bases spanning the gap. Looked up from germline, CDR1 is SGHTA and CDR2 is FQGNSA. The CDR3 runs to 14 residues. CDR3 in amino acids: CASSPTRGGETQYF. The CDR3 nucleotides read TGTGCCAGCAGCCCTACGCGGGGTGGAGAGACCCAGTACTTC.

This clonotype was counted between two and nine times. This chain links TRBV5-1 with TRBJ1-2, with a possible D match to TRBD1 (6 bases). The germline V and J ends were trimmed by 0 bases and 3 bases, with 9 bases remaining between them. Germline V gene sequence: CDR1 SGHRS, CDR2 YFSETQ. This CDR3 has 14 amino acids. Written as DNA, the CDR3 is TGCGCCAGCAGCTTGGCGGACAGCGACTATGGCTACACCTTC. Its protein is CASSLADSDYGYTF.

This chain uses TRBV6-1 with TRBJ2-3; 9 nucleotides agree with TRBD2. CDR3 length: 16 amino acids. The trim removed 2 bases at V and 4 bases at J, leaving 7 bases unmatched. CDR1 and CDR2 (germline): MNHNS, SASEGT. The CDR3 DNA is TGTGCCAGCAGTGAATGGGGTAGCGGGGGACCAGATACGCAGTATTTT. It codes for CASSEWGSGGPDTQYF.

The chain couples TRBV15 to TRBJ2-3; 8 nucleotides agree with TRBD2. V was clipped by 1 base and J by 0 bases; unmatched bases: 3. The CDR3 extends over 16 amino acids. The germline gives CDR1 LNHNV, CDR2 YYDKDF (reference sequence). CDR3 region: CATSRVSGGSTDTQYF. CDR3 DNA: TGTGCCACCAGCAGAGTCTCGGGGGGGAGCACAGATACGCAGTATTTT. Full variable domain (missing parts from reference TRBV15 and TRBJ2-3): DAMVIQNPRYQVTQFGKPVTLSCSQTLNHNVMYWYQQKSSQAPKLLFHYYDKDFNNEADTPDNFQSRRPNTSFCFLDIRSPGLGDTAMYLCATSRVSGGSTDTQYFGPGTRLTVL.

The V gene is TRBV3-1, the J gene TRBJ2-7; D is ambiguous. The germline V gene encodes CDR1 LGHDT and CDR2 YNNKEL (reference sequence). This CDR3 is 12 amino acids long. The germline V and J ends were trimmed by 3 bases and 6 bases, with 9 bases remaining between them. The CDR3 nucleotides read TGTGCCAGCAGCCACGGCAGCTCCGAGCAGTACTTC. Translating gives CASSHGSSEQYF.

At least ten counts were recorded for this clonotype. This chain links TRBV12-3 or TRBV12-4 with TRBJ1-2, with D tentatively TRBD1 (6 bases). This CDR3 has 13 residues. Trimming took 6 bases from V and 7 from J, leaving 15 bases between them. The CDR3, as DNA: TGTGCCAGCAGCCGAAGGGGGTTTGGTGGCTACACCTTC. It is translated as CASSRRGFGGYTF.